The entry below describes one T cell receptor (beta chain). Germline V CDR1 and CDR2: SGDLS, YYNGEE. This CDR3 has 16 residues. The J segment lost 2 bases and the V segment lost 0 bases, leaving 6 bases of the junction unmatched. The data belong to a study of cytomegalovirus exposure and HLA in healthy donors. The table came from immunoSEQ multiplex PCR; TCRdb's copy has only in-frame clones and leaves some out. The profile covers more than 55,000 clones, with 90% to 96% appearing a single time and around 0.9% taken by the ten largest. The chain is built from TRBV9 and TRBJ2-5; 8 positions agree with TRBD2. Material: PBMCs. The receptor was derived from a man aged 18 to 35 in good health and CMV-seronegative. The CDR3 DNA reads as TGTGCCAGCAGCGTAGTCAGCGGGAGTACACAAGAGACCCAGTACTTC. Translation gives CASSVVSGSTQETQYF.